What follows are 22 T cell receptor beta chains derived from one specimen sequenced in a study of glioma-infiltrating T cells after dendritic cell vaccination. Using immunoSEQ multiplex PCR, the repertoire was profiled, and TCRdb retains in-frame clones only, with some absent. Among about 64,000 clones listed, more than 75% were seen once. The source was blood, collected before dendritic cell vaccination. These receptors all stem from a human donor with glioblastoma.

The CDR3 loop reads CASTVGVHSTDTQYF. The CDR3 region has the DNA TGTGCCAGCACGGTAGGGGTTCATAGCACAGATACGCAGTATTTT. V gene TRBV5-4 combines with J gene TRBJ2-3; weak D call: TRBD1 (5 bases). The CDR3 runs 15 residues. Germline V lookup: CDR1 SGHNT, CDR2 YYREEE (reference sequence). V lost 6 bases to trimming and J lost 0 bases, with 14 bases between them.

The gene calls are TRBV29-1 and TRBJ2-1; the D gene is possibly TRBD2 (7 bases). Trimming pared 1 base from V and 0 bases from J, leaving 19 bases between. Germline V lookup: CDR1 SQVTM, CDR2 ANQGSEA. The length of the CDR3 is 18 residues. CDR3 sequence reads: CSVEGGGKGTPSYNEQFF. In DNA form, the CDR3 reads TGCAGCGTTGAAGGGGGGGGCAAAGGGACACCCTCCTACAATGAGCAGTTCTTC.

V usage is TRBV18 and J usage is TRBJ1-4, with D possibly being TRBD1 (6 bases). The V gene's germline CDR1 is KGHSH and CDR2 LQKENI. This CDR3 region has 16 residues. The V end was cut by 3 bases, the J end by 6 bases, with 17 bases between. In DNA form, the CDR3 reads TGTGCCAGCTCACCGTACGCGGGGGCGTGGGATGAAAAACTGTTTTTT. It is translated as CASSPYAGAWDEKLFF.

This clone appeared a single time. The V gene is TRBV2, the J gene TRBJ1-2; D is perhaps TRBD1 (5 bases). Germline CDR1 SNHLY, CDR2 FYNNEI. The CDR3 contains 15 residues. V was trimmed by 0 bases and J by 7 bases, leaving 15 bases between them. Here the CDR3 reads CASSEAGGIGGGYTF. As DNA, the CDR3 is TGTGCCAGCAGTGAAGCTGGGGGAATCGGGGGTGGCTACACCTTC.

As regards this clone: Compared with germline, one end of the junction differs, possibly owing to a read error. The same CDR3 arises from other DNA sequences in this sample as well. The chain is built from TRBV2 and TRBJ1-1; D might be TRBD1 (5 bases). The CDR3 sequence is 16 residues long. In germline, CDR1 is SNHLY, CDR2 FYNNEI. CDR3 residues: CASKDQKRAAGTEAFF. The CDR3 DNA reads TGTGCCAGCAAGGATCAAAAACGAGCCGCCGGGACTGAGGCTTTCTTT. Drawing the rest from reference TRBV2 and TRBJ1-1, the complete variable domain is EPEVTQTPSHQVTQMGQEVILRCVPISNHLYFYWYRQILGQKVEFLVSFYNNEISEKSEIFDDQFSVERPDGSNFTLKIRSTKLEDSAMYFCASKDQKRAAGTEAFFGQGTRLTVV.

J is TRBJ2-5 and V is TRBV9; D may be TRBD1 (6 bases). V was cut by 4 bases and J by 2 bases, with 15 bases left in between. Germline V gene lookup returns CDR1 SGDLS and CDR2 YYNGEE. This CDR3 is built from 15 residues. DNA for the CDR3: TGTGCCAGCAGCATTTCAGGGGTAGGGCAAGAGACCCAGTACTTC. This sequence encodes CASSISGVGQETQYF.

V and J are TRBV6-6 and TRBJ2-3; D is unclear. This CDR3 comprises 11 residues. With 5 bases removed from V and 11 bases from J, the gap between germline ends came to 11 bases. The germline gives CDR1 MNHNY, CDR2 SVGAGI (reference sequence). This CDR3 reads CASSAAHLQYF. The CDR3 DNA sequence: TGTGCCAGCAGTGCGGCCCATCTGCAGTATTTT.

The CDR3 region has the DNA TGTGCCAGCAGTGAATCCCCAATAGGAAGGGGCTCGGGGGCCAACGTCCTGACTTTC. This translates into CASSESPIGRGSGANVLTF. This chain connects TRBV6-1 to TRBJ2-6; possibly TRBD1 for D (5 bases). Looked up from germline, CDR1 is MNHNS and CDR2 is SASEGT. There are 19 residues in the CDR3. Trimming cost V 2 bases and J 4 bases, with 21 bases left between them.

This clone was observed a few times. This chain links TRBV30 with TRBJ1-2; unclear D gene. V was clipped by 5 bases and J by 8 bases, with 12 bases between them. The CDR3 has 11 residues. Germline assignment: CDR1 GTSNPN and CDR2 SVGIG (reference sequence). CDR3 protein: CAWWQARGYTF. In DNA form, the CDR3 reads TGTGCCTGGTGGCAGGCGAGAGGCTACACCTTC. Complete variable domain (other parts from reference TRBV30 and TRBJ1-2): SQTIHQWPATLVQPVGSPLSLECTVEGTSNPNLYWYRQAAGRGLQLLFYSVGIGQISSEVPQNLSASRPQDRQFILSSKKLLLSDSGFYLCAWWQARGYTFGSGTRLTVV.

The rearrangement uses TRBV4-1 and TRBJ2-3, with a possible D match to TRBD2 (6 bases). CDR1 is MGHRA and CDR2 is YSYEKL in the germline V gene. Trimming removed 4 bases at V and 5 bases at J, with 19 bases between. The CDR3 loop spans 16 amino acids. The CDR3 here is CASSPRGTSPRDTQYF. The CDR3 DNA reads TGCGCCAGCAGCCCCCGGGGCACTAGCCCCCGAGATACGCAGTATTTT.

The J gene is TRBJ2-2, the V gene TRBV6-1; no firm D call. Trimming removed 2 bases from V and 2 bases from J, with 21 bases in between. The CDR3 length is 19 residues. From germline, CDR1 is MNHNS and CDR2 SASEGT. The CDR3 DNA follows: TGTGCCAGCAGTGAAAATCCCCTACCTGGGCCTACCAACACCGGGGAGCTGTTTTTT. Its protein is CASSENPLPGPTNTGELFF.

The rearrangement joins TRBV5-4 to TRBJ2-5, with 8 bases identical to TRBD2. Germline CDR1 and CDR2: SGHNT and YYREEE (reference sequence). The CDR3 totals 14 residues. V was pared by 4 bases and J by 1 base, with 3 bases of the junction left unmatched. CDR3 sequence: CASSTGTSQETQYF. The CDR3 DNA sequence: TGTGCCAGCAGCACCGGGACTAGCCAAGAGACCCAGTACTTC.

This chain links TRBV18 with TRBJ2-7; D gene uncertain. The V and J ends lost 3 bases and 0 bases respectively, with 6 bases between them. Germline V CDR1 and CDR2: KGHSH, LQKENI. The CDR3 spans 13 residues. In DNA, the CDR3 is TGTGCCAGCTCACCTCTCAGCTCCTACGAGCAGTACTTC. This encodes CASSPLSSYEQYF.

The rearrangement uses TRBV27 and TRBJ2-1, with 10 bases that match TRBD2. V lost 6 bases to trimming and J lost 0 bases; unmatched junction nucleotides: 8. The germline V gene has CDR1 MNHEY and CDR2 SMNVEV (reference sequence). The CDR3 runs 17 residues. The CDR3 protein is CASRLLAGTLSYNEQFF. CDR3 nucleotides: TGTGCCAGCAGATTACTAGCGGGGACGCTCTCCTACAATGAGCAGTTCTTC.

The chain carries TRBV6-5 and TRBJ2-2; TRBD1 aligns across 8 bases. J gave up 5 bases and V 6 bases, and 8 bases lay outside the gene matches. The CDR3 runs 15 residues. CDR1 and CDR2 (germline): MNHEY, SVGAGI. This CDR3 is CASRRDRIGTGELFF. CDR3 nucleotide sequence: TGTGCCAGCAGACGGGACAGGATAGGGACCGGGGAGCTGTTTTTT.

The J gene is TRBJ2-7, the V gene TRBV6-1, with a weak D call TRBD1 (6 bases). Trimming removed 4 bases from V and 8 bases from J, with 15 bases in between. Per germline, CDR1 MNHNS and CDR2 SASEGT. This CDR3 comprises 13 residues. The CDR3 protein is CASSVGTSMKQYF. The CDR3 region has the DNA TGTGCCAGCAGTGTCGGGACATCCATGAAGCAGTACTTC.

The chain couples TRBV29-1 to TRBJ2-7, with 8 bases lining up with TRBD2. CDR3 length: 13 amino acids. V was pared by 7 bases and J by 7 bases, with 12 bases of the junction left unmatched. Germline CDR1 SQVTM, CDR2 ANQGSEA. The CDR3 spells CSALGLAGGEQYF. CDR3 DNA sequence: TGCAGCGCCCTGGGGCTCGCGGGGGGTGAGCAGTACTTC.

The chain has TRBV5-1 and TRBJ2-3, with D possibly TRBD1 on 6 matching bases. The V end lost 0 bases, the J end lost 3 bases, and 14 bases lay between the germline ends. The CDR3 has 16 amino acids. CDR1 and CDR2 from the germline V gene are SGHRS and YFSETQ. The CDR3 DNA is TGCGCCAGCAGCTTGGAGGGCAGGGGACGAACAGATACGCAGTATTTT. Residues: CASSLEGRGRTDTQYF.

This clone is labeled medium-sized. The chain carries TRBV6-6 and TRBJ1-1; TRBD1 might be the D (5 bases). The germline gives CDR1 MNHNY, CDR2 SVGAGI (reference sequence). Trimming removed 6 bases at V and 0 bases at J, with 8 bases between. The CDR3 length is 13 residues. Here the CDR3 reads CASSRQLNTEAFF. For the CDR3, the DNA is TGTGCCAGCAGCCGACAGCTGAACACTGAAGCTTTCTTT.

The chain has TRBV6-1 and TRBJ2-5, with 7 bases that match TRBD1. V was clipped by 5 bases and J by 5 bases; unmatched bases: 8. The CDR3 runs to 14 residues. Germline CDR1 is MNHNS and CDR2 is SASEGT. The CDR3 loop reads CASSWDSLGETQYF. Here the CDR3 DNA reads TGTGCCAGCAGTTGGGACAGCCTTGGGGAGACCCAGTACTTC.

The genes are TRBV9 and TRBJ2-1, with a weak D call TRBD1 (6 bases). The CDR3 spans 14 residues. Trimming removed 8 bases from V and 9 bases from J, with 21 bases in between. The germline CDR1 and CDR2 sequences are SGDLS and YYNGEE. The CDR3 here is CASQGSGTMGEQFF. CDR3 bases: TGTGCCAGTCAGGGGAGCGGTACAATGGGTGAGCAGTTCTTC. Complete variable domain (other parts from reference TRBV9 and TRBJ2-1): DSGVTQTPKHLITATGQRVTLRCSPRSGDLSVYWYQQSLDQGLQFLIQYYNGEERAKGNILERFSAQQFPDLHSELNLSSLELGDSALYFCASQGSGTMGEQFFGPGTRLTVL.

The chain carries TRBV4-1 and TRBJ2-1, with 7 bases matching TRBD2. Germline V gene lookup returns CDR1 MGHRA and CDR2 YSYEKL. V trimming: 5 bases; J trimming: 7 bases; junction bases outside the gene matches: 5. The CDR3 contains 13 residues. CDR3 amino acids: CASSLWGGNEQFF. The CDR3 bases are TGCGCCAGCAGCTTATGGGGGGGAAATGAGCAGTTCTTC.